Shown below are 19 T cell receptor beta chains from a single sample sequenced in a study of T-cell memory formation after mild COVID-19. TCRdb re-called the 5' RACE reads with MiXCR, one entry per CDR3 protein. The profile shows around 180,000 distinct CDR3 sequences, approximately 16% of them singletons. What was sequenced was PBMCs or a T cell subset sorted from them (not recorded which). The receptors were gathered from an adult woman who had mild COVID-19 (a few samples of this study predate the infection). Cell type and time point are not known.

The chain links TRBV5-1 to TRBJ2-3; D is possibly TRBD1 (6 bases). Germline CDR1 is SGHRS and CDR2 is YFSETQ. This CDR3 has 15 residues. The V end lost 4 bases, the J end lost 2 bases, and 14 bases lay between the germline ends. The CDR3 loop reads CASSPRDTNTDTQYF. CDR3 coding DNA: TGCGCCAGCAGCCCCCGGGACACCAACACAGATACGCAGTATTTT.

This chain links TRBV11-3 with TRBJ2-1; TRBD2 matches 16 bases. The CDR3 spans 17 residues. Unmatched junction bases numbered 8, after V lost 4 bases and J lost 8 bases. Looked up from germline, CDR1 is SGHNT and CDR2 is YENEEA. The CDR3 loop is CASSSSGTSGRGDEQFF. CDR3 nucleotide sequence: TGTGCCAGCAGCTCCTCCGGGACTAGCGGGAGGGGAGATGAGCAGTTCTTC.

This clonotype was observed a few times. The chain recombines TRBV5-1 with TRBJ1-1; no reliable D call. Germline CDR1 reads SGHRS; CDR2 reads YFSETQ. The CDR3 loop spans 15 amino acids. V dropped 1 base and J dropped 6 bases, with 16 bases sitting between them. DNA of the CDR3: TGCGCCAGCAGCTTGACCGGGCAGGTGCCTCCTGAAGCTTTCTTT. Amino acids: CASSLTGQVPPEAFF.

The sample holds many counts of this clonotype. The CDR3 bases are TGTGCCAGCAGCTTGGTGGGGAGGAGCACTGAAGCTTTCTTT. Protein sequence: CASSLVGRSTEAFF. This chain joins TRBV5-5 and TRBJ1-1; D not resolved. The CDR3 has 14 amino acids. CDR1 SGHKS and CDR2 YYEKEE come from the germline V gene (reference sequence). V gave up 0 bases and J gave up 4 bases, with 10 bases separating them.

The chain combines TRBV12-3 or TRBV12-4 with TRBJ2-1; 12 nucleotides align to TRBD2. The CDR3 loop spans 15 amino acids. The ends lost 5 bases at V and 7 bases at J; junction bases unmatched: 6. Written as DNA, the CDR3 is TGTGCCAGCAGTCCGACTAGCGGGAGTCAGAATGAGCAGTTCTTC. It yields the protein CASSPTSGSQNEQFF.

V gene TRBV15 combines with J gene TRBJ2-5; 11 nucleotides agree with TRBD2. The germline gives CDR1 LNHNV, CDR2 YYDKDF (reference sequence). CDR3 length: 16 residues. The trim removed 1 base at V and 3 bases at J, leaving 4 bases unmatched. CDR3 nucleotides: TGTGCCACCAGCAGAGGGATAGCGGGAGGGGAAGAGACCCAGTACTTC. This encodes CATSRGIAGGEETQYF. The whole variable domain, filled in from reference TRBV15 and TRBJ2-5, reads DAMVIQNPRYQVTQFGKPVTLSCSQTLNHNVMYWYQQKSSQAPKLLFHYYDKDFNNEADTPDNFQSRRPNTSFCFLDIRSPGLGDTAMYLCATSRGIAGGEETQYFGPGTRLLVL.

V gene TRBV7-9 combines with J gene TRBJ2-7; no clear D. Trimming took off 6 bases at V and 8 bases at J, with 11 bases between the two ends. Germline lookup yields CDR1 SEHNR and CDR2 FQNEAQ (reference sequence). The CDR3 consists of 11 residues. CDR3 in DNA: TGTGCCAGCAGTGTGGGAACTAAGCAGTACTTC. Translation gives CASSVGTKQYF.

This clonotype was seen more than once but under ten times. The chain carries TRBV20-1 and TRBJ2-3, with D perhaps matching TRBD1 (6 bases). The CDR3 is 13 residues long. CDR1 DFQATT and CDR2 SNEGSKA come from the germline V gene (reference sequence). Trimming stripped 6 bases from V and 4 bases from J, with 14 bases between. CDR3 loop: CSARRAGADTQYF. CDR3 bases: TGCAGTGCCAGAAGGGCAGGGGCAGATACGCAGTATTTT.

The chain has TRBV6-5 and TRBJ1-6, with D hard to call. V lost 3 bases, J lost 10 bases, and 10 bases lay in between. The CDR3 length is 13 residues. CDR1 and CDR2 from the germline V gene are MNHEY and SVGAGI. The CDR3 is CASSYPGRSPLHF. As DNA, the CDR3 is TGTGCCAGCAGTTATCCCGGACGGTCACCCCTCCACTTT.

The V and J genes are TRBV24-1 and TRBJ2-1, with D hard to call. Per the germline V gene, CDR1 is KGHDR and CDR2 is SFDVKD. The CDR3 runs to 15 residues. The germline V and J ends were trimmed by 1 base and 7 bases, with 13 bases remaining between them. CDR3 coding DNA: TGTGCCACCAGTGATTTTGGGCTCGTAAAAAATGAGCAGTTCTTC. Translated: CATSDFGLVKNEQFF.

This clonotype was observed a handful of times. The CDR3 region has the DNA TGTGCCAGCGCGACCCTACTCAGGAGGACAGATACGCAGTATTTT. Amino acid sequence: CASATLLRRTDTQYF. The chain is built from TRBV2 and TRBJ2-3; the D gene is possibly TRBD2 (5 bases). CDR3 size: 15 residues. V was shortened by 8 bases and J by 3 bases, with 18 bases between the two germline ends. Germline V CDR1 and CDR2: SNHLY, FYNNEI.

This clonotype was counted ten times or more. Written as DNA, the CDR3 is TGTGCCAGCAGTTACCGGGGGAGTCACAATGAGCAGTTCTTC. It codes for CASSYRGSHNEQFF. The chain combines TRBV6-2 or TRBV6-3 with TRBJ2-1, with D maybe TRBD2 (6 bases). Trimming left V 2 bases short and J 5 bases short, with 10 bases between. The germline V gene has CDR1 MNHEY and CDR2 SVGEGT. This CDR3 spans 14 amino acids.

This chain uses TRBV27 with TRBJ2-5; perhaps TRBD1 as D (6 bases). Germline-derived CDR1 and CDR2 are MNHEY and SMNVEV (reference sequence). This CDR3 spans 15 amino acids. Deletions cut 4 bases from V and 3 bases from J, with 15 bases between. The DNA of the CDR3 is TGTGCCAGCAGTTCGAGACAGGCCCTTAAAGAGACCCAGTACTTC. This sequence encodes CASSSRQALKETQYF.

This clonotype occurred a few times. This chain uses TRBV12-3 or TRBV12-4 with TRBJ1-1; the match to TRBD1 covers 8 bases. The CDR3 is made up of 15 amino acids. The V gene end was trimmed by 6 bases and the J gene end by 3 bases; junction bases not matched to a gene: 9. This CDR3 reads CASSQGQGWDTEAFF. As DNA, the CDR3 is TGTGCCAGCAGCCAAGGACAGGGTTGGGACACTGAAGCTTTCTTT.

The V gene is TRBV6-2 or TRBV6-3, the J gene TRBJ2-1; D call uncertain. This CDR3 region has 12 residues. With 2 bases removed from V and 7 bases from J, the gap between germline ends came to 6 bases. The germline V gene encodes CDR1 MNHEY and CDR2 SVGEGT. CDR3 DNA: TGTGCCAGCAGTTACCATGTAAATGAGCAGTTCTTC. Protein: CASSYHVNEQFF.

This clonotype occurred many times. The gene calls are TRBV7-9 and TRBJ2-7; D is tentatively TRBD1 or TRBD2 (5 bases each). The CDR3 runs to 14 residues. Trimming took 1 base from V and 2 from J, leaving 9 bases between them. From germline, CDR1 is SEHNR and CDR2 FQNEAQ (reference sequence). CDR3 sequence: CASSLDGGPYEQYF. In DNA form, the CDR3 reads TGTGCCAGCAGCTTAGATGGGGGACCCTACGAGCAGTACTTC.

This clonotype was recorded at least ten times. The chain combines TRBV9 with TRBJ2-2; 7 positions agree with TRBD2. V was pared by 4 bases and J by 4 bases, with 7 bases of the junction left unmatched. The CDR3 is 15 residues long. Germline-derived CDR1 and CDR2 are SGDLS and YYNGEE. This CDR3 is CASSPRDYRTGELFF. The CDR3 nucleotides read TGTGCCAGCAGCCCCCGGGACTACCGCACCGGGGAGCTGTTTTTT. Full variable domain (outside the CDR3, taken from reference TRBV9 and TRBJ2-2): DSGVTQTPKHLITATGQRVTLRCSPRSGDLSVYWYQQSLDQGLQFLIQYYNGEERAKGNILERFSAQQFPDLHSELNLSSLELGDSALYFCASSPRDYRTGELFFGEGSRLTVL.

This clonotype was found a few times. V and J are TRBV6-1 and TRBJ1-5, with a tentative D call TRBD1 (5 bases). V was pared by 8 bases and J by 3 bases, with 14 bases between. This CDR3 has 14 amino acids. Germline-derived CDR1 and CDR2 are MNHNS and SASEGT. The DNA of the CDR3 is TGTGCCAGCGTACAGGACGGATACAATCAGCCCCAGCATTTT. Residues: CASVQDGYNQPQHF.

Points on this clonotype: Mismatch with germline at one junction end may stem from a read error. The rearrangement links TRBV7-7 to TRBJ2-7; D gene uncertain. The germline CDR1 and CDR2 sequences are SSHAT and FNYEAQ (reference sequence). CDR3 length: 14 residues. The CDR3 nucleotides are TGTGCTAGCAGCGCATCGGACGGTTCCTACGAGCAGTACTTC. Protein product: CASSASDGSYEQYF.